This is a list of T cell receptor beta chains from one sample in a study of blood T cells in healthy people across ages. MiXCR was run by TCRdb on the 5' RACE reads, yielding one entry per CDR3 protein. The profile shows some 850,000 distinct CDR3 sequences, roughly 24% of them singletons. These data are also associated with another study on T cells of mothers and their children.

Sequencing was performed on blood. The receptors originated from a boy aged 5-17 years in good health. CDR3s include the opening cysteine and the closing phenylalanine or tryptophan. A D gene is named only where the DNA matches it firmly. Expanded clones are given a class, and other clones once, few, many or no size at all.

D gene | clone size | J gene | V gene | CDR3 protein | CDR3 DNA
- | many | TRBJ2-3 | TRBV20-1 | CSATTGGRTDTQYF | TGCAGTGCGACCACCGGGGGGCGGACAGATACGCAGTATTTT
- | - | TRBJ1-5 | TRBV28 | CASSETQGRSNQPQHF | TGTGCCAGCAGTGAAACACAGGGAAGGAGCAATCAGCCCCAGCATTTT
- | - | TRBJ1-4 | TRBV20-1 | CSASMSGAGATNEKLFF | TGCAGTGCTAGTATGTCAGGGGCGGGAGCAACTAATGAAAAACTGTTTTTT
- | - | TRBJ1-1 | TRBV12-3/TRBV12-4 | CASSFRPNTEAFF | TGTGCCAGCAGTTTTCGGCCGAACACTGAAGCTTTCTTT
- | - | TRBJ2-7 | TRBV28 | CASSSTQGLTDEQYF | TGTGCCAGCAGTTCAACGCAGGGGTTAACTGACGAGCAGTACTTC
- | few | TRBJ2-3 | TRBV7-2 | CASSRRAGTDTQYF | TGTGCCAGCAGCCGGAGGGCGGGCACAGATACGCAGTATTTT
TRBD1 | few | TRBJ2-1 | TRBV6-5 | CASSHGTVHDNEQFF | TGTGCCAGCAGTCACGGGACAGTCCACGACAATGAGCAGTTCTTC
TRBD1 | - | TRBJ1-4 | TRBV6-6 | CASSWQGAKEKLFF | TGTGCCAGCAGTTGGCAGGGGGCGAAGGAAAAACTGTTTTTT
- | few | TRBJ2-7 | TRBV13 | CASRLKGVNEQYF | TGTGCCAGCCGCCTCAAGGGCGTCAACGAGCAGTACTTC
TRBD1 | - | TRBJ2-3 | TRBV20-1 | CSARENRGLDTQYF | TGCAGTGCTAGAGAGAACAGGGGCCTAGATACGCAGTATTTT
TRBD1 | - | TRBJ2-5 | TRBV6-5 | CASSSIGTGEETQYF | TGTGCCAGCAGTTCAATAGGGACAGGGGAAGAGACCCAGTACTTC
- | - | TRBJ1-1 | TRBV5-1 | CASKTSGPETEAFF | TGCGCCAGCAAAACCTCTGGACCCGAGACTGAAGCTTTCTTT
- | - | TRBJ2-7 | TRBV10-3 | CAIGKESSYEQYF | TGTGCCATCGGAAAGGAGAGTTCCTACGAGCAGTACTTC
TRBD1 | - | TRBJ2-1 | TRBV6-1 | CASSEAGWTGSNEQFF | TGTGCCAGCAGTGAAGCAGGTTGGACAGGCAGCAATGAGCAGTTCTTC
TRBD2 | few | TRBJ2-5 | TRBV7-9 | CASGGSFPQETQYF | TGTGCGAGCGGGGGGTCTTTCCCCCAAGAGACCCAGTACTTC
- | few | TRBJ2-7 | TRBV29-1 | CSVDFGPANEQYF | TGCAGCGTTGACTTCGGCCCTGCCAACGAGCAGTACTTC
- | - | TRBJ2-5 | TRBV18 | CASSPMTASYQETQYF | TGTGCCAGCTCACCCATGACAGCCAGCTACCAAGAGACCCAGTACTTC
- | - | TRBJ1-1 | TRBV4-2 | CASDSRQGNRNTGAFF | TGTGCCAGCGACAGTCGTCAGGGGAATCGGAACACTGGAGCTTTCTTT
TRBD2 | many | TRBJ2-1 | TRBV5-1 | CASRGGPYGDYNEQFF | TGCGCCAGCCGGGGGGGACCCTATGGGGATTACAATGAGCAGTTCTTC
- | many | TRBJ1-4 | TRBV12-3/TRBV12-4 | CASSFSDEKLFF | TGTGCCAGCAGTTTTAGCGATGAAAAACTGTTTTTT
- | few | TRBJ2-7 | TRBV4-1 | CASSQDRTGHREQYF | TGCGCCAGCAGCCAAGATCGTACAGGCCATCGGGAGCAGTACTTC
- | many | TRBJ2-7 | TRBV6-5 | CASPALWDEQYF | TGTGCCAGTCCCGCCCTCTGGGACGAGCAGTACTTC
- | many | TRBJ1-4 | TRBV24-1 | CATSAGGDEKLFF | TGTGCCACCAGTGCGGGGGGCGACGAAAAACTGTTTTTT
- | few | TRBJ2-7 | TRBV11-2 | CASSLGQTLDEQYF | TGTGCCAGCAGCTTAGGTCAAACTCTGGACGAGCAGTACTTC